A selection of T cell receptor beta chains follows, all from one sample in a study of T cell repertoires in cytomegalovirus infection. TCRdb re-called the reads with MiXCR, one entry per CDR3 protein. The table shows about 150,000 distinct CDR3 sequences, with about 25% occurring only once. The sample taken for sequencing was PBMCs. The origin of the receptors is a human donor in good health (CMV status not recorded). Some clones in this sample may be carry-over from other donors' samples. Each CDR3 is given with its conserved first and last residue. D genes are given only for firm matches. Where a row states a size, it is once, few, many or the class of an expanded clone; other rows omit it.

j_call: TRBJ2-5; d_call: TRBD1; v_call: TRBV6-6; clone_size: few; cdr3_nt: TGTGCCAGCAAGACAGGGACGCAAGAGACCCAGTACTTC; cdr3_aa: CASKTGTQETQYF
j_call: TRBJ1-4; d_call: -; v_call: TRBV20-1; clone_size: -; cdr3_nt: TGCAGTGCTAGAGATTTCTTTTCTCGGGGGTCAACTAATGAAAAACTGTTTTTT; cdr3_aa: CSARDFFSRGSTNEKLFF
j_call: TRBJ2-1; d_call: TRBD2; v_call: TRBV28; clone_size: many; cdr3_nt: TGTGCCAGCAGTTTTCAGCGGGAGGTAGTTGAGCAGTTCTTC; cdr3_aa: CASSFQREVVEQFF
j_call: TRBJ1-5; d_call: TRBD1; v_call: TRBV20-1; clone_size: few; cdr3_nt: TGCAGTGCTACCGGGACAGGGAGAGGTCAGCCCCAGCATTTT; cdr3_aa: CSATGTGRGQPQHF
j_call: TRBJ1-5; d_call: -; v_call: TRBV28; clone_size: many; cdr3_nt: TGTGCCAGCGAATCGCCTGGGCAGCCCCAGCATTTT; cdr3_aa: CASESPGQPQHF
j_call: TRBJ2-2; d_call: -; v_call: TRBV19; clone_size: few; cdr3_nt: TGTGCCAGTAAATGGACCGGGGGTGGGAACACCGGGGAGCTGTTTTTT; cdr3_aa: CASKWTGGGNTGELFF
j_call: TRBJ1-6; d_call: -; v_call: TRBV4-1; clone_size: -; cdr3_nt: TGCGCCAGCAGCCAAGAATGGGGGTCCAATTCACCCCTCCACTTT; cdr3_aa: CASSQEWGSNSPLHF
j_call: TRBJ2-3; d_call: TRBD2; v_call: TRBV7-2; clone_size: many; cdr3_nt: TGTGCCAGCAGCTTAGTCCCTTTGGTCCTAGCGGGAGGGAGCGAAGATACGCAGTATTTT; cdr3_aa: CASSLVPLVLAGGSEDTQYF
j_call: TRBJ2-5; d_call: -; v_call: TRBV7-9; clone_size: -; cdr3_nt: TGTGCCAGCAGCTTGAGAGGCGGGACACGGTACCAAGAGACCCAGTACTTC; cdr3_aa: CASSLRGGTRYQETQYF
j_call: TRBJ1-2; d_call: TRBD1; v_call: TRBV12-5; clone_size: few; cdr3_nt: TGTGCTAGTGGGGAAGGACAGGGAGCAAACTATGGCTACACCTTC; cdr3_aa: CASGEGQGANYGYTF
j_call: TRBJ2-7; d_call: TRBD2; v_call: TRBV12-3/TRBV12-4; clone_size: -; cdr3_nt: TGTGCCAGCAGTTCCTTAGCGGGAGGGCCGGCCGAGCAGTACTTC; cdr3_aa: CASSSLAGGPAEQYF
j_call: TRBJ2-7; d_call: -; v_call: TRBV4-2; clone_size: -; cdr3_nt: TGTGCCAGCAGCAACATCCCATCTACCGAACACCTGACCTACGAGCAGTACTTC; cdr3_aa: CASSNIPSTEHLTYEQYF
j_call: TRBJ2-3; d_call: TRBD2; v_call: TRBV28; clone_size: -; cdr3_nt: TGTGCCAGCACTAGCGGGCCCACAGATACGCAGTATTTT; cdr3_aa: CASTSGPTDTQYF
j_call: TRBJ2-1; d_call: TRBD2; v_call: TRBV4-2; clone_size: few; cdr3_nt: TGTGCCAGCAGCCAAGACCGTGGACTAGCGCGGTACAATGAGCAGTTCTTC; cdr3_aa: CASSQDRGLARYNEQFF
j_call: TRBJ2-7; d_call: TRBD2; v_call: TRBV11-2; clone_size: many; cdr3_nt: TGTGCCAGCAGCTCGTTTAGCGGGAGGTCAGTCTCCTACGAGCAGTACTTC; cdr3_aa: CASSSFSGRSVSYEQYF
j_call: TRBJ2-5; d_call: -; v_call: TRBV7-6; clone_size: many; cdr3_nt: TGTGCCAGCAGCTTGAGGGCAGTTCAAGAGACCCAGTACTTC; cdr3_aa: CASSLRAVQETQYF
j_call: TRBJ2-3; d_call: -; v_call: TRBV7-2; clone_size: -; cdr3_nt: TGTGCCAGCAGCTTAGGCGAAGGGACGGATACGCAGTATTTT; cdr3_aa: CASSLGEGTDTQYF
j_call: TRBJ1-5; d_call: -; v_call: TRBV12-3/TRBV12-4; clone_size: -; cdr3_nt: TGTGCCAGCAGTTTACAGGGAGAATACTATCAGCCCCAGCATTTT; cdr3_aa: CASSLQGEYYQPQHF
j_call: TRBJ1-1; d_call: -; v_call: TRBV2; clone_size: -; cdr3_nt: TGTGCCAGCAGTGAACGCCAGAAGGGGTACGGGAACACTGAAGCTTTCTTT; cdr3_aa: CASSERQKGYGNTEAFF
j_call: TRBJ1-5; d_call: -; v_call: TRBV6-2/TRBV6-3; clone_size: few; cdr3_nt: TGTGCCACCGCCTTACAGGGAATCAGGAATCAGCCCCAGCATTTT; cdr3_aa: CATALQGIRNQPQHF
j_call: TRBJ2-5; d_call: TRBD2; v_call: TRBV5-6; clone_size: many; cdr3_nt: TGTGCCAGCAGTAGGACCGGACTAGCGGACCAAGAGACCCAGTACTTC; cdr3_aa: CASSRTGLADQETQYF
j_call: TRBJ2-7; d_call: -; v_call: TRBV9; clone_size: few; cdr3_nt: TGTGCCAGCAGCGTAGCCCCGACCTACGAGCAGTACTTC; cdr3_aa: CASSVAPTYEQYF
j_call: TRBJ1-5; d_call: -; v_call: TRBV24-1; clone_size: -; cdr3_nt: TGTGCCACAGTGATTCGGGAAAGCAATCAGCCCCAGCATTTT; cdr3_aa: CATVIRESNQPQHF
j_call: TRBJ1-3; d_call: TRBD1; v_call: TRBV28; clone_size: -; cdr3_nt: TGTGCCAGCAGTTGGGGTACAGGGGCCCCCACCATATATTTT; cdr3_aa: CASSWGTGAPTIYF
j_call: TRBJ2-1; d_call: -; v_call: TRBV29-1; clone_size: few; cdr3_nt: TGCAGCGTGTCGACCGGGTCCAATTCCTACAATGAGCAGTTCTTC; cdr3_aa: CSVSTGSNSYNEQFF
j_call: TRBJ2-1; d_call: -; v_call: TRBV7-8; clone_size: many; cdr3_nt: TGTGCCAGCAGCTTCCAGAGCAATGAGCAGTTCTTC; cdr3_aa: CASSFQSNEQFF
j_call: TRBJ2-7; d_call: TRBD2; v_call: TRBV7-9; clone_size: -; cdr3_nt: TGTGCCAGCAGCTCTGTCGGGGGGGGCGAGCAGTACTTC; cdr3_aa: CASSSVGGGEQYF
j_call: TRBJ2-5; d_call: -; v_call: TRBV23-1; clone_size: -; cdr3_nt: TGCGCCAGCAGTCTGTTACATAGACGAGAGACCCAGTACTTC; cdr3_aa: CASSLLHRRETQYF
j_call: TRBJ1-5; d_call: -; v_call: TRBV20-1; clone_size: -; cdr3_nt: TGCAGTGCTAGCGGGGGACACAGGGACAATCAGCCCCAGCATTTT; cdr3_aa: CSASGGHRDNQPQHF
j_call: TRBJ2-1; d_call: TRBD2; v_call: TRBV28; clone_size: -; cdr3_nt: TGTGCCAGCAGGCTACCGACTAGCGGGAGTAATGAGCAGTTCTTC; cdr3_aa: CASRLPTSGSNEQFF
j_call: TRBJ1-5; d_call: -; v_call: TRBV28; clone_size: -; cdr3_nt: TGTGCCAGCAGTTTAGCAGTCGAGGGGCAGCCCCAGCATTTT; cdr3_aa: CASSLAVEGQPQHF